The sequence of this TCR beta chain was determined in a study of T cell responses to AZD1222 COVID-19 vaccine. Study-level findings and limits: A rise in Spike-specific TCR breadth and depth followed two AZD1222 doses. Reportedly, nearly half of unique spike TCRs recognized epitopes outside B.1.351/B.1.1.7 mutations. White British donors predominated, females outnumbered males, and clonal diversity was possibly underestimated.

Assay used: immunoSEQ multiplex PCR; TCRdb lists only in-frame clones, some missing. The top ten clones hold 10% to 13% of a sample with tens of thousands of clones, under 90% of them seen once. On this clone itself: The antigen remains undetermined.

Between the trimmed V and J ends, which lost 6 bases and 7 bases, there was a span of 12 bases. The CDR3 has 13 residues. Germline V gene data show CDR1 as LNHDA and CDR2 as SQIVND (reference sequence). This chain links TRBV19 with TRBJ1-4; no clear D. This sequence originates from an adult in good health. The sample was peripheral blood, taken on day 0 of AZD1222 vaccination. CDR3 in amino acids: CASRGSRGEKLFF. DNA for the CDR3: TGTGCCAGTAGGGGGAGCCGGGGTGAAAAACTGTTTTTT.